The 10 T cell receptor beta chains presented below share a single source sample, sequenced in a study of graft-versus-host responses after intestinal transplantation. Generated by immunoSEQ multiplex PCR, the TCRdb table keeps only in-frame clones and is missing some. The repertoire has roughly 90,000 clones, about nine tenths of them found once; the top ten carry roughly 6%. These receptors are not linked to any known antigen. The source material was unstimulated CD8+ T cells sorted from spleen or lymph node cells, sampled before intestinal transplant. These receptors originate from a human donor who received an intestinal transplant.

The chain joins TRBV27 to TRBJ2-7; TRBD2 aligns across 9 bases. The CDR3 sequence is 16 residues long. The V gene end was trimmed by 6 bases and the J gene end by 2 bases; junction bases not matched to a gene: 11. Germline CDR1 and CDR2: MNHEY and SMNVEV (reference sequence). For the CDR3, the DNA is TGTGCCAGCAGCGCTGAACCTAGCGGGGTCACCTACGAGCAGTACTTC. Translated: CASSAEPSGVTYEQYF.

V and J are TRBV11-2 and TRBJ2-7; 15 nucleotides agree with TRBD2. V lost 5 bases to trimming and J lost 1 base; unmatched junction nucleotides: 6. CDR1 is SGHAT and CDR2 is FQNNGV in the germline V gene. This CDR3 is 17 amino acids long. DNA of the CDR3: TGTGCCAGCAGCACCTGGACTAGCGGGGGGGCATCCTACGAGCAGTACTTC. Its translation is CASSTWTSGGASYEQYF.

As for this clone: One end of the junction fails to match germline, which may point to a read error. The V call is TRBV6-5, the J call TRBJ1-6; D gene unclear. The CDR3 has 11 residues. Germline CDR1 is MNHEY and CDR2 is SVGAGI. The CDR3 here is CASSDEIRSNF. The CDR3 coding sequence is TGTGCCAGCAGTGATGAGATCCGAAGTAACTTT.

CDR3 bases: TGTGCCAGCAGCTTAGAGATAGCTGACTCCTACGAGCAGTACTTC. Its translation: CASSLEIADSYEQYF. J is TRBJ2-7 and V is TRBV11-2; D gene ambiguous. V dropped 0 bases and J dropped 0 bases, with 9 bases sitting between them. In germline, CDR1 is SGHAT, CDR2 FQNNGV. The CDR3 covers 15 residues.

The gene calls are TRBV2 and TRBJ1-4, with no clear D. CDR3 length: 13 amino acids. The germline V gene has CDR1 SNHLY and CDR2 FYNNEI. V lost 8 bases to trimming and J lost 0 bases, with 7 bases between them. The CDR3, as DNA: TGTGCCAGCCGAGACCCAACTAATGAAAAACTGTTTTTT. Encoded protein: CASRDPTNEKLFF.

V usage is TRBV19 and J usage is TRBJ2-2; tentative D call: TRBD1 (5 bases). Per germline, CDR1 LNHDA and CDR2 SQIVND (reference sequence). The CDR3 contains 15 residues. Trimming removed 5 bases from V and 6 bases from J, with 16 bases in between. The CDR3 DNA follows: TGTGCCAGTAGTGGGTCCCAGGGTTGGGCCGGGGAGCTGTTTTTT. This gives the protein CASSGSQGWAGELFF.

This rearrangement joins TRBV9 to TRBJ2-1; D possibly corresponds to TRBD1 (5 bases). Germline CDR1 and CDR2: SGDLS and YYNGEE. The V end was cut by 1 base, the J end by 0 bases, with 8 bases between. This CDR3 contains 15 residues. CDR3 amino acids: CASSVNRISYNEQFF. CDR3 in DNA: TGTGCCAGCAGCGTAAACAGGATCTCCTACAATGAGCAGTTCTTC.

The chain links TRBV2 to TRBJ2-7; unclear D gene. CDR1 SNHLY and CDR2 FYNNEI come from the germline V gene. The CDR3 extends over 12 amino acids. V was shortened by 3 bases and J by 2 bases, with 5 bases between the two germline ends. This chain's CDR3 is CASSEYTYEQYF. CDR3 nucleotide sequence: TGTGCCAGCAGTGAGTACACCTACGAGCAGTACTTC.

The V gene is TRBV4-1, the J gene TRBJ2-1; a weak D match, TRBD2 (6 bases). The CDR3 runs to 15 residues. Germline V gene sequence: CDR1 MGHRA, CDR2 YSYEKL. V lost 1 base to trimming and J lost 6 bases, with 13 bases between them. The CDR3: CASSQVPSVGNEQFF. For the CDR3, the DNA is TGCGCCAGCAGCCAAGTCCCTAGCGTTGGCAATGAGCAGTTCTTC.

This clone was observed once. V is TRBV27 and J is TRBJ2-1; TRBD2 might be the D (7 bases). CDR3 length equals 15 residues. V gave up 7 bases and J gave up 3 bases, with 16 bases separating them. CDR1 and CDR2 from the germline V gene are MNHEY and SMNVEV (reference sequence). In DNA form, the CDR3 reads TGTGCCAGCAAAATGGGGGGGCCCTACTACAATGAGCAGTTCTTC. Translated: CASKMGGPYYNEQFF.